This T cell receptor (beta chain) was observed in a study of blood T cell repertoires in COVID-19. Patients at the Seattle site were enrolled during active infection and followed longitudinally. Assay: immunoSEQ multiplex PCR; the TCRdb copy retains only in-frame clones and omits some. The table lists roughly 380,000 clones, 89% of them singletons, with over 3.5% in the top ten. The CDR3 runs 16 residues. Looked up from germline, CDR1 is SGHAT and CDR2 is FQNNGV. After removal of 3 bases from V and 0 bases from J, the junction contained 5 bases not matched to a gene. V gene TRBV11-2 combines with J gene TRBJ2-7, with 10 bases identical to TRBD2. The TCR comes from a woman aged 60-70 years with COVID-19, enrolled during active disease. The sequencing input was peripheral blood. The DNA of the CDR3 is TGTGCCAGCAGCTTCTCCATAGCGGGGGGCTCCTACGAGCAGTACTTC. This encodes CASSFSIAGGSYEQYF.